One sample yielded the 29 T cell receptor beta chains listed below, sequenced in a study of cytomegalovirus exposure and HLA in healthy donors. Researchers ran the PCR with 60 Vbeta and 13 Jbeta primers. The protocol was immunoSEQ multiplex PCR, while the TCRdb copy is restricted to in-frame clones and leaves out a portion. The data contain about 92,000 clones, approximately 84% of them singletons. What was sequenced was PBMCs. These receptors were collected from a girl aged 2-10 years in good health and CMV-seropositive.

V gene TRBV19 combines with J gene TRBJ1-1; D is ambiguous. This CDR3 has 14 residues. Between the trimmed V and J ends, which lost 2 bases and 1 base, there was a span of 8 bases. Germline-derived CDR1 and CDR2 are LNHDA and SQIVND (reference sequence). In nucleotides, the CDR3 is TGTGCCAGTAGTATATGGGCAGCGAACACTGAAGCTTTCTTT. Protein product: CASSIWAANTEAFF.

The chain joins TRBV5-1 to TRBJ1-3, with TRBD1 matching 8 bases. This CDR3 is 18 amino acids long. With 4 bases clipped from V and 4 bases from J, the junction kept 16 bases outside the gene matches. Germline lookup yields CDR1 SGHRS and CDR2 YFSETQ. The CDR3 region has the DNA TGCGCCAGCAGCCCGTGGATCCAGGGGGCAACGTCGGGAAACACCATATATTTT. Residues: CASSPWIQGATSGNTIYF.

The J gene is TRBJ1-2, the V gene TRBV11-2, with 8 positions matching TRBD1. Trimming cost V 5 bases and J 5 bases; bases outside gene matches: 10. The CDR3 has 15 residues. Germline CDR1 SGHAT, CDR2 FQNNGV. The CDR3 spells CASSPRTGMMYGYTF. DNA for the CDR3: TGTGCCAGCAGCCCGAGGACAGGGATGATGTATGGCTACACCTTC.

The chain has TRBV6-5 and TRBJ1-2; D not certain. The germline CDR1 and CDR2 sequences are MNHEY and SVGAGI. Trimming pared 2 bases from V and 7 bases from J, leaving 20 bases between. The CDR3 sequence is 16 residues long. DNA for the CDR3: TGTGCCAGCAGTTACAGCTACGGCGCCGGAGAGGGTGGCTACACCTTC. Its translation is CASSYSYGAGEGGYTF.

This chain joins TRBV6-1 and TRBJ2-3; 8 positions agree with TRBD2. V was clipped by 10 bases and J by 2 bases; unmatched bases: 8. This CDR3 has 14 amino acids. From germline, CDR1 is MNHNS and CDR2 SASEGT. The CDR3 DNA reads as TGTGCCACGAAACTAGCGGATAACACAGATACGCAGTATTTT. Its translation: CATKLADNTDTQYF.

This sequence joins TRBV5-6 and TRBJ2-1, with TRBD2 matching 9 bases. The CDR3 has 16 amino acids. CDR1 is SGHDT, CDR2 YYEEEE, per germline. J gave up 4 bases and V 0 bases, and 5 bases lay outside the gene matches. CDR3: CASSLVLSGSYNEQFF. Written as DNA, the CDR3 is TGTGCCAGCAGCTTGGTCCTTAGCGGGAGTTACAATGAGCAGTTCTTC.

The chain uses TRBV25-1 and TRBJ1-2; 10 bases match TRBD1. Trimming removed 6 bases from V and 4 bases from J; junction bases left unmatched: 8. This CDR3 contains 15 residues. The germline V gene has CDR1 MGHDK and CDR2 SYGVNS. In DNA form, the CDR3 reads TGTGCCAGCAGCGAGACAGGGGGCGCATCCTATGGCTACACCTTC. This sequence encodes CASSETGGASYGYTF.

The rearrangement links TRBV2 to TRBJ2-1; 12 bases align to TRBD2. The junction had 12 bases not matched to a gene; V was cut back by 9 bases and J by 0 bases. Germline loops: CDR1 SNHLY, CDR2 FYNNEI. This CDR3 has 18 residues. The CDR3 reads CASHFGLAGGGSYNEQFF. CDR3 DNA sequence: TGTGCCAGTCATTTCGGGCTAGCGGGAGGGGGCTCCTACAATGAGCAGTTCTTC.

The chain uses TRBV5-1 and TRBJ2-5; D possibly corresponds to TRBD1 (5 bases). Between the trimmed V and J ends, which lost 7 bases and 2 bases, there was a span of 15 bases. The CDR3 is made up of 14 amino acids. Per germline, CDR1 SGHRS and CDR2 YFSETQ. In DNA form, the CDR3 reads TGCGCCAGCTCCCCGGGCGCAGGGCAAGAGACCCAGTACTTC. This translates into CASSPGAGQETQYF. The full variable domain, with the rest looked up from reference TRBV5-1 and TRBJ2-5, is KAGVTQTPRYLIKTRGQQVTLSCSPISGHRSVSWYQQTPGQGLQFLFEYFSETQRNKGNFPGRFSGRQFSNSRSEMNVSTLELGDSALYLCASSPGAGQETQYFGPGTRLLVL.

This clone was seen once. V usage is TRBV7-9 and J usage is TRBJ1-5, with D perhaps matching TRBD1 (5 bases). This CDR3 contains 14 residues. Germline V gene data show CDR1 as SEHNR and CDR2 as FQNEAQ (reference sequence). The V gene lost 5 bases and the J gene lost 3 bases, with 11 bases spanning the gap. The CDR3 coding sequence is TGTGCCAGCAGCCACGACAGTCCCAATCAGCCCCAGCATTTT. Its translation: CASSHDSPNQPQHF.

This chain links TRBV5-1 with TRBJ2-7, with 9 bases aligning to TRBD1. Germline V lookup: CDR1 SGHRS, CDR2 YFSETQ. The CDR3 totals 14 residues. V was pared by 2 bases and J by 5 bases, with 5 bases of the junction left unmatched. The CDR3 sequence is CASSFGDRVNEQYF. In DNA, the CDR3 is TGCGCCAGCAGCTTTGGGGACAGGGTTAACGAGCAGTACTTC.

The V gene is TRBV27, the J gene TRBJ2-7; a possible D gene is TRBD1 (5 bases). The V end was cut by 6 bases, the J end by 6 bases, with 24 bases between. This CDR3 is 16 amino acids long. The V gene's germline CDR1 is MNHEY and CDR2 SMNVEV (reference sequence). CDR3 DNA sequence: TGTGCCAGCAGCCAAATGACCAGGACATCTTTAGGCGAGCAGTACTTC. This sequence encodes CASSQMTRTSLGEQYF.

This chain uses TRBV5-1 with TRBJ1-5; D possibly corresponds to TRBD1 (5 bases). Trimming removed 0 bases from V and 5 bases from J, with 12 bases in between. CDR1 is SGHRS, CDR2 YFSETQ, per germline. CDR3 length: 15 residues. The CDR3 protein is CASSLEGQNYQPQHF. DNA of the CDR3: TGCGCCAGCAGCTTGGAGGGGCAAAACTATCAGCCCCAGCATTTT.

This clone was found a few times. V usage is TRBV28 and J usage is TRBJ2-7; possible D gene TRBD2, 5 bases. CDR1 is MDHEN and CDR2 is SYDVKM in the germline V gene. The CDR3 is made up of 17 amino acids. V was pared by 10 bases and J by 0 bases, with 25 bases between. DNA for the CDR3: TGTGCCACCCGGGTCCCGAACCGGAGGTTCGCCTCCTACGAGCAGTACTTC. Amino acids: CATRVPNRRFASYEQYF.

The V and J genes are TRBV30 and TRBJ2-1; no clear D. The V and J ends lost 2 bases and 8 bases respectively, with 7 bases between them. Germline CDR1 is GTSNPN and CDR2 is SVGIG (reference sequence). CDR3 size: 11 residues. In DNA form, the CDR3 reads TGTGCCTGGAGTTCTACCGATGAGCAGTTCTTC. As protein: CAWSSTDEQFF.

This rearrangement joins TRBV4-1 to TRBJ2-1; D gene ambiguous. V was clipped by 0 bases and J by 1 base, with 7 bases between them. In germline, CDR1 is MGHRA, CDR2 YSYEKL. The CDR3 consists of 15 residues. The CDR3 here is CASSQDRVSYNEQFF. CDR3 coding DNA: TGCGCCAGCAGCCAAGATCGGGTTTCCTACAATGAGCAGTTCTTC.

This clone came up once. The genes are TRBV30 and TRBJ2-7; 11 bases map to TRBD2. There are 15 residues in the CDR3. J was trimmed by 3 bases and V by 0 bases; bases with no gene match: 4. Germline V CDR1 and CDR2: GTSNPN, SVGIG (reference sequence). The CDR3 nucleotides read TGTGCCTGGAGTGTACTTCTAGCGGGAGGCTACGAGCAGTACTTC. Its translation: CAWSVLLAGGYEQYF.

The chain employs TRBV7-9 and TRBJ2-5; 9 positions agree with TRBD1. Looked up from germline, CDR1 is SEHNR and CDR2 is FQNEAQ (reference sequence). This CDR3 has 15 amino acids. Trimming removed 1 base from V and 5 bases from J; junction bases left unmatched: 5. The CDR3: CASSLGDRARETQYF. Here the CDR3 DNA reads TGTGCCAGCAGCTTAGGGGACAGGGCGCGGGAGACCCAGTACTTC.

The chain is built from TRBV6-1 and TRBJ1-2, with TRBD1 matching 7 bases. Germline lookup yields CDR1 MNHNS and CDR2 SASEGT. The length of the CDR3 is 14 residues. After removal of 3 bases from V and 5 bases from J, the junction contained 6 bases not matched to a gene. This CDR3 reads CASSDIFRGYGYTF. Written as DNA, the CDR3 is TGTGCCAGCAGTGACATATTCAGGGGGTATGGCTACACCTTC.

The chain combines TRBV19 with TRBJ2-1; 8 bases are a match to TRBD2. The V segment lost 10 bases and the J segment 2 bases; nucleotides outside the gene matches: 13. Germline CDR1 reads LNHDA; CDR2 reads SQIVND (reference sequence). The CDR3 runs to 16 residues. CDR3 residues: CAISGNPSLTYNEQFF. The CDR3 DNA is TGTGCCATTAGCGGGAACCCTTCACTGACCTACAATGAGCAGTTCTTC.

The chain is built from TRBV5-1 and TRBJ2-3, with 7 bases that match TRBD1. The CDR3 spans 16 residues. V gave up 1 base and J gave up 4 bases; unmatched junction bases: 9. Germline V gene lookup returns CDR1 SGHRS and CDR2 YFSETQ. CDR3 protein: CASSLISGQYADTQYF. The CDR3 DNA reads TGCGCCAGCAGCTTGATATCGGGACAGTACGCAGATACGCAGTATTTT.

The chain uses TRBV5-1 and TRBJ2-3; the match to TRBD1 covers 7 bases. Germline CDR1 SGHRS, CDR2 YFSETQ. V shed 0 bases, J shed 6 bases, and the junction held 4 bases outside the gene matches. This CDR3 has 14 amino acids. CDR3 sequence (DNA): TGCGCCAGCAGCTTGGGGCAGGGGGTCGATACGCAGTATTTT. It yields the protein CASSLGQGVDTQYF.

This clone has only one observation. The rearrangement joins TRBV9 to TRBJ2-7, with a tentative D call TRBD2 (6 bases). The CDR3 has 15 amino acids. Trimming stripped 4 bases from V and 4 bases from J, with 18 bases between. Germline assignment: CDR1 SGDLS and CDR2 YYNGEE. CDR3 amino acids: CASSPDYSGLYEQYF. In DNA, the CDR3 is TGTGCCAGCAGCCCGGACTATTCTGGTCTTTACGAGCAGTACTTC.

Written as DNA, the CDR3 is TGTGCCAGCAGACCACGAGGGTACTCTGGGGCCAACGTCCTGACTTTC. Amino acids: CASRPRGYSGANVLTF. The chain couples TRBV28 to TRBJ2-6, with a possible D match to TRBD2 (5 bases). Germline-derived CDR1 and CDR2 are MDHEN and SYDVKM. The V end lost 6 bases, the J end lost 0 bases, and 12 bases lay between the germline ends. The CDR3 contains 16 residues.

The sample holds one count of this clone. The gene calls are TRBV6-5 and TRBJ2-3, with a possible D match to TRBD1 (5 bases). Germline V gene data show CDR1 as MNHEY and CDR2 as SVGAGI. This CDR3 is 15 amino acids long. The V end was cut by 0 bases, the J end by 2 bases, with 9 bases between. CDR3 DNA sequence: TGTGCCAGCAGTTACTCTGGGGCTTACACAGATACGCAGTATTTT. As protein: CASSYSGAYTDTQYF.

This rearrangement joins TRBV11-3 to TRBJ1-2; 10 nucleotides align to TRBD1. The CDR3 is 15 residues long. Germline V CDR1 and CDR2: SGHNT, YENEEA. The V gene end was trimmed by 4 bases and the J gene end by 5 bases; junction bases not matched to a gene: 7. CDR3 sequence reads: CASSYDRGREYGYTF. As DNA, the CDR3 is TGTGCCAGCAGCTATGACAGGGGGCGCGAGTATGGCTACACCTTC.

The CDR3 reads CASGGTAPTQSYEQYF. The CDR3 DNA sequence: TGTGCCAGCGGTGGGACAGCTCCGACCCAGTCCTACGAGCAGTACTTC. The chain uses TRBV2 and TRBJ2-7; TRBD1 matches 7 bases. This CDR3 is 16 amino acids long. Germline V gene lookup returns CDR1 SNHLY and CDR2 FYNNEI. Unmatched junction bases numbered 14, after V lost 8 bases and J lost 1 base. The full variable domain, in which reference TRBV2 and TRBJ2-7 provide the parts outside the CDR3, is EPEVTQTPSHQVTQMGQEVILRCVPISNHLYFYWYRQILGQKVEFLVSFYNNEISEKSEIFDDQFSVERPDGSNFTLKIRSTKLEDSAMYFCASGGTAPTQSYEQYFGPGTRLTVT.

The chain has TRBV7-2 and TRBJ2-7, with 7 nucleotides matching TRBD2. V shed 1 base, J shed 0 bases, and the junction held 6 bases outside the gene matches. The CDR3 consists of 16 residues. CDR1 and CDR2 (germline): SGHTA, FQGNSA. CDR3 residues: CASSLGLGGSSYEQYF. The CDR3 coding sequence is TGTGCCAGCAGCTTAGGCTTAGGCGGGAGCTCCTACGAGCAGTACTTC.

A few counts support this clone. The chain couples TRBV19 to TRBJ1-1, with a weak D call TRBD1 (6 bases). The CDR3 is 16 residues long. Trimming took off 5 bases at V and 5 bases at J, with 21 bases between the two ends. CDR1 is LNHDA, CDR2 SQIVND, per germline (reference sequence). Here the CDR3 DNA reads TGTGCCAGTAGTTCGCCCCAACAGGGTTTAAGGACTGAAGCTTTCTTT. It codes for CASSSPQQGLRTEAFF. The full variable domain, rest sourced from reference TRBV19 and TRBJ1-1, is DGGITQSPKYLFRKEGQNVTLSCEQNLNHDAMYWYRQDPGQGLRLIYYSQIVNDFQKGDIAEGYSVSREKKESFPLTVTSAQKNPTAFYLCASSSPQQGLRTEAFFGQGTRLTVV.